These 5 T cell receptor beta chains came from one sample sequenced in a study of T cell repertoires in cytomegalovirus infection (dated by TCRdb to about 2019). Sequencing used an Illumina HiSeq 1500. The public reads were reanalyzed by TCRdb: fastp trimming at Q25, MiXCR alignment, in-frame beta chains only. Records with the same CDR3 protein are collapsed into one entry carrying the most frequent genes and DNA. This sample holds some 170,000 distinct CDR3 sequences; roughly 15% were observed only once. Under 30% of the sample is in the top ten clones. The sequencing input was CD8+ T cells from PBMCs. The receptors here all came from a human donor in good health (CMV status not recorded). Some clones in this sample may be carry-over from other donors' samples.

This clonotype was counted at least ten times. The CDR3 loop is CASRDSYEQYF. Written as DNA, the CDR3 is TGTGCCAGCAGAGACTCCTACGAGCAGTACTTC. The rearrangement links TRBV7-2 to TRBJ2-7; D is uncertain. V was clipped by 6 bases and J by 0 bases, with 3 bases between them. CDR1 SGHTA and CDR2 FQGNSA come from the germline V gene. CDR3 size: 11 residues.

This clonotype was counted between two and nine times. V is TRBV19 and J is TRBJ2-2; unclear D gene. Germline V lookup: CDR1 LNHDA, CDR2 SQIVND (reference sequence). The CDR3 loop spans 14 amino acids. V shed 6 bases and J shed 6 bases, with 14 bases lying between them. The CDR3 here is CASSSPTRPGELFF. CDR3 nucleotides: TGTGCCAGTAGCTCCCCGACCCGTCCCGGGGAGCTGTTTTTT.

The V call is TRBV7-2, the J call TRBJ2-7; no clear D. Trimming removed 5 bases from V and 6 bases from J, with 11 bases in between. CDR1 is SGHTA and CDR2 is FQGNSA in the germline V gene. The CDR3 consists of 12 residues. Here the CDR3 reads CASSLNTLEQYF. Written as DNA, the CDR3 is TGTGCCAGCAGCCTTAATACCCTCGAGCAGTACTTC.

This clonotype has only a few counts. This chain's CDR3 is CASSYLAGQVLSEDGYTF. The CDR3 region has the DNA TGTGCCAGCAGTTATCTTGCGGGACAGGTTCTGAGTGAAGATGGCTACACCTTC. V is TRBV28 and J is TRBJ1-2; 8 nucleotides align to TRBD1. With V trimmed by 4 bases and J by 6 bases, 19 bases remained unmatched. The CDR3 has 18 residues. Germline-derived CDR1 and CDR2 are MDHEN and SYDVKM.

This clonotype was detected only a few times. The chain couples TRBV7-2 to TRBJ2-2; 8 positions match TRBD1. Germline loops: CDR1 SGHTA, CDR2 FQGNSA. V lost 7 bases to trimming and J lost 7 bases; unmatched junction nucleotides: 8. The CDR3 length is 14 residues. CDR3 amino acids: CASNGQGGGGELFF. Here the CDR3 DNA reads TGTGCCAGCAACGGACAGGGCGGAGGCGGGGAGCTGTTTTTT.